These 12 T cell receptor beta chains originate from one sample sequenced in a study of cytomegalovirus exposure and HLA in healthy donors. Data came from immunoSEQ multiplex PCR; TCRdb stores just in-frame clones and leaves some out. Altogether roughly 250,000 clones are present, around 89% being singletons, with the ten largest covering roughly 0.38%. The sequencing sample was made of PBMCs. The source of these receptors is a woman aged 18-29 years in good health and CMV-seronegative.

V is TRBV6-5 and J is TRBJ1-1; D possibly corresponds to TRBD1 (6 bases). V gave up 0 bases and J gave up 4 bases, with 15 bases separating them. Germline V CDR1 and CDR2: MNHEY, SVGAGI. The CDR3 length is 16 residues. The CDR3 DNA reads as TGTGCCAGCAGTTACTCGAAGGGCAGGGGTTTCACTGAAGCTTTCTTT. It yields the protein CASSYSKGRGFTEAFF.

The chain links TRBV7-2 to TRBJ2-7, with TRBD2 identical over 11 bases. The CDR3 runs to 19 residues. Germline V gene lookup returns CDR1 SGHTA and CDR2 FQGNSA. The ends lost 1 base at V and 5 bases at J; junction bases unmatched: 16. The CDR3 region has the DNA TGTGCCAGCAGCTTAGTCTCTTATGTAAAGCTAGCGGGGGGCCACGAGCAGTACTTC. It specifies CASSLVSYVKLAGGHEQYF.

This rearrangement joins TRBV6-1 to TRBJ1-1, with no clear D. Germline V gives CDR1 MNHNS, CDR2 SASEGT. The CDR3 sequence is 15 residues long. Trimming stripped 4 bases from V and 2 bases from J, with 14 bases between. The CDR3 bases are TGTGCCAGCAGTGCGCGCCGGGGTGTAAACACTGAAGCTTTCTTT. The encoded protein is CASSARRGVNTEAFF.

The chain links TRBV6-1 to TRBJ2-2; TRBD2 might be the D (5 bases). CDR3 size: 14 residues. Germline assignment: CDR1 MNHNS and CDR2 SASEGT. Trimming cost V 5 bases and J 6 bases, with 13 bases left between them. CDR3: CASSRETPPGELFF. For the CDR3, the DNA is TGTGCCAGCAGTCGGGAAACCCCTCCCGGGGAGCTGTTTTTT.

The genes are TRBV5-4 and TRBJ2-7; D perhaps matches TRBD2 (6 bases). Germline V gene lookup returns CDR1 SGHNT and CDR2 YYREEE (reference sequence). The CDR3 is 14 residues long. Between the trimmed V and J ends, which lost 0 bases and 6 bases, there was a span of 13 bases. The CDR3 reads CASSLAGGEIEQYV. Written as DNA, the CDR3 is TGTGCCAGCAGCTTGGCCGGGGGTGAAATCGAGCAGTACGTC.

The CDR3 protein is CASSSSIAGVFNEQFF. CDR3 sequence (DNA): TGTGCCAGCAGTTCGTCGATAGCGGGGGTTTTTAATGAGCAGTTCTTC. The V and J genes are TRBV11-1 and TRBJ2-1; TRBD2 matches 9 bases. Germline V gives CDR1 SGHAT, CDR2 FQDESV (reference sequence). There are 16 residues in the CDR3. V lost 6 bases and J lost 7; bases outside the gene matches: 13.

V usage is TRBV14 and J usage is TRBJ1-4; TRBD1 matches 9 bases. Trimming took 3 bases from V and 6 from J; bases not matched to a gene: 5. Germline CDR1 SGHDN, CDR2 FVKESK. The length of the CDR3 is 15 residues. The CDR3 region has the DNA TGTGCCAGCAGCCAGACCGGGACAGGGTATGAAAAACTGTTTTTT. This encodes CASSQTGTGYEKLFF. The full variable domain, rest sourced from reference TRBV14 and TRBJ1-4, is EAGVTQFPSHSVIEKGQTVTLRCDPISGHDNLYWYRRVMGKEIKFLLHFVKESKQDESGMPNNRFLAERTGGTYSTLKVQPAELEDSGVYFCASSQTGTGYEKLFFGSGTQLSVL.

The chain joins TRBV6-6 to TRBJ1-2; maybe TRBD1 (5 bases). CDR3 length equals 15 residues. The germline V and J ends were trimmed by 5 bases and 5 bases, with 18 bases remaining between them. Germline CDR1 and CDR2: MNHNY and SVGAGI (reference sequence). CDR3 amino acids: CASSTARQISYGYTF. The CDR3 bases are TGTGCCAGCAGTACGGCTCGACAGATCAGTTATGGCTACACCTTC.

V is TRBV6-5 and J is TRBJ1-2; a possible D gene is TRBD1 (5 bases). CDR3 length: 12 residues. Germline V CDR1 and CDR2: MNHEY, SVGAGI. With 7 bases removed from V and 8 bases from J, the gap between germline ends came to 14 bases. CDR3 nucleotides: TGTGCCAGCAATGGGCAGGGCAGCGGCTACACCTTC. Its translation is CASNGQGSGYTF.

A word on this clone: Mismatch with germline at one junction end may stem from a read error. The chain couples TRBV6-1 to TRBJ2-1; D is perhaps TRBD2 (7 bases). CDR3 size: 12 residues. Germline CDR1 reads MNHNS; CDR2 reads SASEGT. CDR3 loop: CASSVEGGGRVF. DNA of the CDR3: TGTGCCAGCAGTGTTGAGGGGGGGGGCAGGGTCTTC.

This chain uses TRBV15 with TRBJ1-5; the match to TRBD1 covers 8 bases. V gave up 4 bases and J gave up 6 bases; unmatched junction bases: 5. Germline lookup yields CDR1 LNHNV and CDR2 YYDKDF (reference sequence). The CDR3 runs to 14 residues. As DNA, the CDR3 is TGTGCCACCAGCAACAGGGGGTACGGTCAGCCCCAGCATTTT. Its translation: CATSNRGYGQPQHF.

The chain is built from TRBV18 and TRBJ2-1, with D tentatively TRBD2 (6 bases). CDR1 is KGHSH and CDR2 is LQKENI in the germline V gene. The V end lost 1 base, the J end lost 1 base, and 11 bases lay between the germline ends. The CDR3 is made up of 16 amino acids. The CDR3 is CASSPLERVSYNEQFF. Written as DNA, the CDR3 is TGTGCCAGCTCACCACTGGAGCGGGTTTCCTACAATGAGCAGTTCTTC.